This TCR beta chain is from a study of blood T cell repertoires in COVID-19. Study overall: Spain, Italy and the United States supplied samples that represented acute and convalescent COVID-19.

The table came from immunoSEQ multiplex PCR; TCRdb's copy has only in-frame clones and leaves some out. The table records 180,000 or so clones, about 83% of them present only once. Germline V gene sequence: CDR1 GTSNPN, CDR2 SVGIG (reference sequence). Losses at the gene ends were 1 base for V and 10 bases for J; bases not matched to a gene: 14. The CDR3 extends over 16 amino acids. This chain connects TRBV30 to TRBJ1-4; TRBD1 matches at 8 bases. Input material: PBMCs or T cells enriched from blood (not recorded which). The source of this sequence is a man in his forties or fifties with acute COVID-19. The CDR3, as DNA: TGTGCCTGGAGTGCCCTTCACAGGGGGGGTTTCGGAAAACTGTTTTTT. Translation gives CAWSALHRGGFGKLFF.